The next 27 T cell receptor beta chains were all read from a single sample in a study of blood T cell repertoires in COVID-19. Measured with immunoSEQ multiplex PCR; TCRdb has only the in-frame clones, and not every one. The profile shows about 400,000 clones, about 88% of them singletons. The material sequenced was peripheral blood. All receptors come from a human donor in a cohort sampled during active COVID-19.

This clone was picked up a small number of times. The chain joins TRBV5-1 to TRBJ1-6; D gene uncertain. Germline-derived CDR1 and CDR2 are SGHRS and YFSETQ. Trimming removed 0 bases from V and 4 bases from J, with 8 bases in between. The CDR3 has 15 amino acids. The CDR3 reads CASSLDSLYNSPLHF. The CDR3 nucleotides read TGCGCCAGCAGCTTGGACAGCCTGTATAATTCACCCCTCCACTTT.

This chain uses TRBV5-1 with TRBJ1-2; a weak D match, TRBD1 (6 bases). This CDR3 has 12 amino acids. Trimming pared 7 bases from V and 8 bases from J, leaving 15 bases between. CDR1 is SGHRS and CDR2 is YFSETQ in the germline V gene. The DNA of the CDR3 is TGCGCCAGCCGTACAGGGTCGGGCGGCTACACCTTC. It specifies CASRTGSGGYTF.

The chain carries TRBV28 and TRBJ1-2; D call uncertain. Germline loops: CDR1 MDHEN, CDR2 SYDVKM. There are 15 residues in the CDR3. Trimming removed 5 bases from V and 3 bases from J, with 16 bases in between. In DNA form, the CDR3 reads TGTGCCAGCAGTCCCCCGTCAGCGTCAGACTATGGCTACACCTTC. Amino acids: CASSPPSASDYGYTF.

This rearrangement joins TRBV19 to TRBJ1-5; possible D gene TRBD1, 6 bases. V lost 7 bases and J 0 bases, leaving 22 bases between the germline ends. CDR1 is LNHDA, CDR2 SQIVND, per germline (reference sequence). The length of the CDR3 is 18 residues. The CDR3 sequence is CASTTDSFAATSNQPQHF. The DNA for the CDR3 is TGTGCCAGTACCACGGACAGTTTTGCGGCTACTAGCAATCAGCCCCAGCATTTT.

CDR3 bases: TGTGCCAGCAGCAGGCAGGACAACTCCTATAATTCACCCCTCCACTTT. It codes for CASSRQDNSYNSPLHF. The chain carries TRBV28 and TRBJ1-6; D is perhaps TRBD1 (5 bases). V lost 6 bases to trimming and J lost 0 bases, with 12 bases between them. The CDR3 covers 16 residues. CDR1 and CDR2 from the germline V gene are MDHEN and SYDVKM.

The chain carries TRBV7-9 and TRBJ2-3, with 9 nucleotides matching TRBD2. CDR1 is SEHNR and CDR2 is FQNEAQ in the germline V gene (reference sequence). This CDR3 is 16 amino acids long. Germline trimming cut 4 bases from V and 4 bases from J; bases unmatched to any gene: 9. The CDR3 nucleotides read TGTGCCAGCAGCTCCTCTAGGGGCGGGAGGGCAGATACGCAGTATTTT. This codes for CASSSSRGGRADTQYF. The full variable domain, with the rest looked up from reference TRBV7-9 and TRBJ2-3, is DTGVSQNPRHKITKRGQNVTFRCDPISEHNRLYWYRQTLGQGPEFLTYFQNEAQLEKSRLLSDRFSAERPKGSFSTLEIQRTEQGDSAMYLCASSSSRGGRADTQYFGPGTRLTVL.

The chain links TRBV11-3 to TRBJ2-3, with 10 nucleotides matching TRBD2. Trimming at V came to 1 base and at J to 6 bases, leaving 7 bases not matched to a gene. CDR3 length equals 16 residues. Germline V gene data show CDR1 as SGHNT and CDR2 as YENEEA. The CDR3 sequence: CASSLGLAGERDTQYF. CDR3 coding DNA: TGTGCCAGCAGCTTAGGGCTAGCGGGAGAACGGGATACGCAGTATTTT.

The rearrangement uses TRBV6-2 or TRBV6-3 and TRBJ2-1; D unclear. CDR3 length equals 12 residues. Germline V gene data show CDR1 as MNHEY and CDR2 as SVGEGT. Deletions cut 8 bases from V and 8 bases from J, with 13 bases between. The CDR3 nucleotides read TGTGCCAGCGGCCCCCAGAGGCATGAGCAGTTCTTC. Its protein is CASGPQRHEQFF.

The chain links TRBV7-9 to TRBJ2-1, with TRBD2 as a possible D gene (6 bases). The germline CDR1 and CDR2 sequences are SEHNR and FQNEAQ (reference sequence). The CDR3 contains 15 residues. Trimming removed 3 bases at V and 5 bases at J, with 14 bases between. Here the CDR3 DNA reads TGTGCCAGCAGCTTCGGGGGTAGCGGCCACAATGAGCAGTTCTTC. This encodes CASSFGGSGHNEQFF.

The chain joins TRBV6-2 or TRBV6-3 to TRBJ2-5, with 7 bases that match TRBD2. V lost 2 bases to trimming and J lost 0 bases; unmatched junction nucleotides: 6. Germline CDR1 and CDR2: MNHEY and SVGEGT. The CDR3 has 16 residues. The CDR3 is CASSYVREVNQETQYF. The CDR3 bases are TGTGCCAGCAGTTACGTCCGGGAGGTGAACCAAGAGACCCAGTACTTC.

J is TRBJ1-1 and V is TRBV28, with 9 bases aligning to TRBD1. CDR1 is MDHEN, CDR2 SYDVKM, per germline. Trimming removed 6 bases from V and 3 bases from J; junction bases left unmatched: 5. CDR3 length equals 14 residues. The CDR3 bases are TGTGCCAGCAGGAACAGGGGGCAGGACACTGAAGCTTTCTTT. Protein sequence: CASRNRGQDTEAFF.

Here the CDR3 DNA reads TGTGCCAGCAGTGAAGCATCTGCCAGGAACTATGGCTACACCTTC. Its translation is CASSEASARNYGYTF. The chain employs TRBV6-1 and TRBJ1-2; unclear D gene. The CDR3 spans 15 residues. The V end was cut by 0 bases, the J end by 2 bases, with 10 bases between. Germline lookup yields CDR1 MNHNS and CDR2 SASEGT.

The chain carries TRBV12-3 or TRBV12-4 and TRBJ2-3, with D perhaps matching TRBD2 (6 bases). The CDR3 covers 13 residues. The V end lost 6 bases, the J end lost 4 bases, and 11 bases lay between the germline ends. The CDR3: CASRPGSSDTQYF. CDR3 DNA sequence: TGTGCCAGCAGACCCGGGAGTTCAGATACGCAGTATTTT.

The chain uses TRBV6-5 and TRBJ2-3, with TRBD1 matching over 7 bases. The V segment lost 6 bases and the J segment 4 bases; nucleotides outside the gene matches: 7. Germline assignment: CDR1 MNHEY and CDR2 SVGAGI. The CDR3 consists of 14 residues. The CDR3 region has the DNA TGTGCCAGCAGCTTGGACAGGCAGGCAGATACGCAGTATTTT. Protein sequence: CASSLDRQADTQYF.

The V and J genes are TRBV6-6 and TRBJ2-1, with D possibly matching TRBD2 (6 bases). The CDR3 is 15 residues long. In germline, CDR1 is MNHNY, CDR2 SVGAGI (reference sequence). Trimming cost V 2 bases and J 4 bases, with 12 bases left between them. CDR3 sequence: CASSYEGGGYNEQFF. The CDR3 bases are TGTGCCAGCAGTTACGAGGGTGGAGGGTACAATGAGCAGTTCTTC.

The chain couples TRBV4-1 to TRBJ2-1; D remains ambiguous. The CDR3 extends over 15 amino acids. Germline CDR1 and CDR2: MGHRA and YSYEKL. The V end lost 0 bases, the J end lost 4 bases, and 10 bases lay between the germline ends. The DNA for the CDR3 is TGCGCCAGCAGCCAAGATAGGCTCGGGTACAATGAGCAGTTCTTC. It codes for CASSQDRLGYNEQFF.

This chain connects TRBV19 to TRBJ1-2, with 9 positions matching TRBD1. V was clipped by 11 bases and J by 8 bases; unmatched bases: 18. The CDR3 covers 15 residues. CDR1 is LNHDA and CDR2 is SQIVND in the germline V gene (reference sequence). CDR3 loop: CAVRSRDRDGEGYTF. Here the CDR3 DNA reads TGTGCCGTCCGGAGCCGGGACAGGGACGGTGAAGGCTACACCTTC.

The V call is TRBV12-1, the J call TRBJ2-1; the listed D gene, TRBD2, was not tested against the DNA. TRBV12-1 is annotated as a pseudogene. The CDR3 runs 16 residues. The DNA for the CDR3 is TGTGCCAGCAGCTTCATAGCGGGGGGGCGGTACAATGAGCAGTTCTTC. Protein sequence: CASSFIAGGRYNEQFF.

The V call is TRBV27, the J call TRBJ2-2; D is ambiguous. With 5 bases removed from V and 0 bases from J, the gap between germline ends came to 4 bases. Germline V gene sequence: CDR1 MNHEY, CDR2 SMNVEV (reference sequence). The CDR3 runs to 13 residues. The CDR3 spells CASSPTNTGELFF. The CDR3 nucleotides are TGTGCCAGCAGTCCTACGAACACCGGGGAGCTGTTTTTT.

This clone has only one observation. This chain joins TRBV19 and TRBJ2-7; no definite D call. The germline V gene encodes CDR1 LNHDA and CDR2 SQIVND (reference sequence). Trimming cost V 5 bases and J 1 base, with 18 bases left between them. The CDR3 is 16 amino acids. The CDR3 DNA reads as TGTGCCAGTAGTCCGCACCACCCAACTACTTCCTACGAGCAGTACTTC. Translating it yields CASSPHHPTTSYEQYF.

The chain combines TRBV6-1 with TRBJ1-2; perhaps TRBD1 as D (6 bases). Germline-derived CDR1 and CDR2 are MNHNS and SASEGT. V was pared by 3 bases and J by 8 bases, with 19 bases between. This CDR3 spans 15 amino acids. Written as DNA, the CDR3 is TGTGCCAGCAGTGACCAGGGGCCCGACCTTGGGGGCTACACCTTC. It specifies CASSDQGPDLGGYTF.

The rearrangement links TRBV5-6 to TRBJ1-2; 7 nucleotides match TRBD1. CDR1 is SGHDT, CDR2 YYEEEE, per germline. J lost 1 base, V lost 4 bases, and 7 bases had no gene match. The CDR3 consists of 15 residues. CDR3 coding DNA: TGTGCCAGCAGCAAAGGACAGGTCGATAACTATGGCTACACCTTC. Its protein is CASSKGQVDNYGYTF.

About this clone: Other DNA sequences of this sample code for an identical CDR3. The chain is built from TRBV19 and TRBJ2-5, with D possibly TRBD2 on 6 matching bases. Between the trimmed V and J ends, which lost 6 bases and 5 bases, there was a span of 13 bases. CDR3 length: 13 amino acids. Germline V gives CDR1 LNHDA, CDR2 SQIVND (reference sequence). The CDR3 DNA follows: TGTGCCAGTAGCCCGGGACTCCAGGAGACCCAGTACTTC. Protein: CASSPGLQETQYF.

The J gene is TRBJ2-1, the V gene TRBV10-3; D may be TRBD2 (6 bases). CDR1 ENHRY and CDR2 SYGVKD come from the germline V gene. Trimming stripped 8 bases from V and 9 bases from J, with 11 bases between. The CDR3 has 11 amino acids. The CDR3 region is CAIGGGGEQFF. The CDR3 coding sequence is TGTGCCATCGGTGGGGGAGGTGAGCAGTTCTTC.

The chain uses TRBV24-1 and TRBJ2-3; D perhaps matches TRBD2 (5 bases). This CDR3 spans 14 amino acids. V shed 3 bases and J shed 6 bases, with 12 bases lying between them. Germline CDR1 is KGHDR and CDR2 is SFDVKD. The CDR3 protein is CATSDKDGLDTQYF. In DNA form, the CDR3 reads TGTGCCACCAGTGATAAGGACGGACTGGATACGCAGTATTTT.

The chain carries TRBV15 and TRBJ2-1, with 7 positions matching TRBD1. The J segment lost 6 bases and the V segment lost 3 bases, leaving 8 bases of the junction unmatched. Germline CDR1 reads LNHNV; CDR2 reads YYDKDF (reference sequence). The CDR3 extends over 15 amino acids. CDR3 sequence reads: CATSSPGTALNEQFF. CDR3 DNA: TGTGCCACCAGCAGCCCCGGGACAGCCCTCAATGAGCAGTTCTTC. Drawing the rest from reference TRBV15 and TRBJ2-1, the complete variable domain is DAMVIQNPRYQVTQFGKPVTLSCSQTLNHNVMYWYQQKSSQAPKLLFHYYDKDFNNEADTPDNFQSRRPNTSFCFLDIRSPGLGDTAMYLCATSSPGTALNEQFFGPGTRLTVL.

This clone was detected only a few times. The genes are TRBV2 and TRBJ2-1; TRBD1 is a possible D gene (5 bases). Trimming left V 6 bases short and J 10 bases short, with 10 bases between. The CDR3 runs 11 residues. Germline assignment: CDR1 SNHLY and CDR2 FYNNEI. In nucleotides, the CDR3 is TGTGCCAGCAGCCTCCAGGGCGAGCAGTTCTTC. It codes for CASSLQGEQFF.